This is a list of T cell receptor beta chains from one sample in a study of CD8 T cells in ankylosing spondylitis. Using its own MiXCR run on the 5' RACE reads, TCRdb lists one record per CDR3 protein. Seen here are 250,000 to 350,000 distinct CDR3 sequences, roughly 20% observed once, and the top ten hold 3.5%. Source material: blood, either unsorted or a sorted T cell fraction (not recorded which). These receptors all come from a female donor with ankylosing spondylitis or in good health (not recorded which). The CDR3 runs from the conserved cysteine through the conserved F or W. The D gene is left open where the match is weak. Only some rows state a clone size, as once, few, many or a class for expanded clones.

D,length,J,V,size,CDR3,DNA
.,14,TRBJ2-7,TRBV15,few,CATSRDGRVAEQYF,TGTGCCACCAGCAGAGATGGTAGGGTGGCCGAGCAGTACTTC
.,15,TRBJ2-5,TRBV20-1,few,CSAYRRDLPQETQYF,TGCAGTGCTTATCGTAGGGACCTTCCTCAAGAGACCCAGTACTTC
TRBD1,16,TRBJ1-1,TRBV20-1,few,CSASKGTGLGDTEAFF,TGCAGTGCTAGTAAGGGGACAGGGCTGGGGGACACTGAAGCTTTCTTT
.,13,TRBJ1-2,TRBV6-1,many,CASSPRQYYGYTF,TGTGCCAGCAGCCCCAGACAGTACTATGGCTACACCTTC
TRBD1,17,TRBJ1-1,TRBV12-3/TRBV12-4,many,CASTRQGEEWWRAEAFF,TGTGCCAGCACCCGACAGGGGGAGGAGTGGTGGAGGGCTGAAGCTTTCTTT
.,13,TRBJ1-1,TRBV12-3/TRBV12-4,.,CASSFRFRDEAFF,TGTGCCAGCAGTTTTAGGTTTAGGGATGAAGCTTTCTTT
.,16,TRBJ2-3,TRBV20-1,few,CSARPDQFTSTDTQYF,TGCAGTGCTAGACCCGACCAGTTTACTAGCACAGATACGCAGTATTTT
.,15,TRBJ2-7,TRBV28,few,CASSYGGASPYEQYF,TGTGCCAGCAGCTATGGGGGAGCCTCCCCCTACGAGCAGTACTTC
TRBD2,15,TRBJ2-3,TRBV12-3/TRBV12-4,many,CASTHRAGAYGTQYF,TGTGCCAGCACCCACCGAGCGGGAGCATACGGTACGCAGTATTTT
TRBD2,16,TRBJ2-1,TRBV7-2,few,CASSNTGLAGVNEQFF,TGTGCCAGCAGCAATACCGGACTAGCGGGAGTCAATGAGCAGTTCTTC
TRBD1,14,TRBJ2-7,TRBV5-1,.,CASSFGQGSGEQYF,TGCGCCAGCAGCTTTGGACAGGGGTCGGGGGAGCAGTACTTC
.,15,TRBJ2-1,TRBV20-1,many,CSASVASAFYNEQFF,TGCAGTGCTAGTGTAGCTAGCGCGTTCTACAATGAGCAGTTCTTC
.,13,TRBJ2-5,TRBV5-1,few,CASRGQSQETQYF,TGCGCCAGTCGCGGACAGTCTCAAGAGACCCAGTACTTC
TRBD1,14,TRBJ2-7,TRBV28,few,CASTQGAIPSEQYF,TGTGCCAGCACCCAGGGGGCGATCCCCTCCGAGCAGTACTTC
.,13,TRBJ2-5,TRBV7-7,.,CASSPGYPETQYF,TGTGCCAGCAGCCCAGGGTATCCGGAGACCCAGTACTTC
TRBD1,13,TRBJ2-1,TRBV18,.,CASSPRQGNEQFF,TGTGCCAGCTCACCAAGACAGGGCAATGAGCAGTTCTTC
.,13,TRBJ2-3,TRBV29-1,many,CSVGGRSTDTQYF,TGCAGCGTTGGGGGACGGAGCACAGATACGCAGTATTTT
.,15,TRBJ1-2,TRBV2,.,CASIEFSGANYGYTF,TGTGCCAGCATCGAATTTTCGGGGGCAAACTATGGCTACACCTTC
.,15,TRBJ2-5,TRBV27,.,CASTPRGGKQETQYF,TGTGCCAGCACCCCTCGGGGCGGCAAACAAGAGACCCAGTACTTC
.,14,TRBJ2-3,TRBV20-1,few,CSARDPGFEDTQYF,TGCAGTGCTAGAGACCCGGGGTTTGAAGATACGCAGTATTTT
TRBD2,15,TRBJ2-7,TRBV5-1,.,CASSPGGTSLYEQYF,TGCGCCAGCAGCCCGGGAGGGACTAGCTTGTACGAGCAGTACTTC
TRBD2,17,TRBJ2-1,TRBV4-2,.,CASSQDPTSGRIDEQFF,TGTGCCAGCAGCCAAGACCCCACCAGCGGGAGAATCGATGAGCAGTTCTTC
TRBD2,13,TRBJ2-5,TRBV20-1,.,CSLTSGVPGSQYF,TGCAGCCTGACTAGCGGGGTACCAGGGTCCCAGTACTTC
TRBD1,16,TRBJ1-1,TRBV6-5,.,CASSTQFRGRNTEAFF,TGTGCCAGCAGTACTCAATTCAGGGGGCGGAACACTGAAGCTTTCTTT
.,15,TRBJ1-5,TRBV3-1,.,CASSQDSAPVQPQHF,TGTGCCAGCAGCCAAGATTCGGCACCCGTACAGCCCCAGCATTTT
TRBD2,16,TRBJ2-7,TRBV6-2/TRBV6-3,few,CASSTGTSGSSYEQYF,TGTGCCAGCAGTACCGGGACTAGCGGCAGCTCCTACGAGCAGTACTTC
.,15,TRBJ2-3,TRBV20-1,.,CSALNRRGRTDTQYF,TGCAGTGCTCTTAACAGGCGGGGTCGCACAGATACGCAGTATTTT
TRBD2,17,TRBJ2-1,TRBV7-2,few,CASSMAGTSGKGNEQFF,TGTGCCAGCAGCATGGCCGGGACTAGCGGGAAGGGGAATGAGCAGTTCTTC
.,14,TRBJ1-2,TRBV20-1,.,CSARDLREPYGYTF,TGCAGTGCTAGAGATCTAAGAGAGCCCTATGGCTACACCTTC
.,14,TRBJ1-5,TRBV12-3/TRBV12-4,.,CASAPAAGNQPQHF,TGTGCCAGCGCGCCGGCGGCAGGCAATCAGCCCCAGCATTTT
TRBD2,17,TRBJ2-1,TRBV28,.,CASSLTSAYSSYNEQFF,TGTGCCAGCAGTCTTACTAGCGCTTATAGCTCCTACAATGAGCAGTTCTTC
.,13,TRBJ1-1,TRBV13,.,CAEGDRGTTEAFF,TGTGCCGAGGGGGACCGGGGGACCACCGAAGCTTTCTTT
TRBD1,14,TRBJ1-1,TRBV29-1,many,CSGQGGRGNTEAFF,TGCAGCGGCCAGGGGGGCAGGGGTAACACTGAAGCTTTCTTT
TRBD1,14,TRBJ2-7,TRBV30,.,CAWSAGTGPYEQYF,TGTGCCTGGAGTGCCGGGACAGGCCCCTACGAGCAGTACTTC
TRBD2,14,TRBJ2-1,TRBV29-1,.,CSVESRESYNEQFF,TGCAGCGTTGAGTCGCGGGAGTCTTACAATGAGCAGTTCTTC
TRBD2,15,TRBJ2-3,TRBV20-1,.,CSASPASGYTDTQYF,TGCAGTGCTAGCCCCGCTAGCGGGTACACAGATACGCAGTATTTT